This T cell receptor beta chain was captured in a study of blood T cell repertoires in COVID-19. Study details: Researchers got acute and convalescent COVID-19 samples from the United States, Italy and Spain.

This clone was counted once. V was cut by 6 bases and J by 1 base, with 10 bases left in between. Germline CDR1 SNHLY, CDR2 FYNNEI. This CDR3 spans 14 amino acids. Original analysis: Nucleated cell counts were estimated from reference gene primer amplification. Repertoires were generated with immunoSEQ multiplex PCR, while TCRdb's copy carries only in-frame clones and drops some. The D gene and trimming were derived from the DNA, and the V and J assignments and clone size from that table. The sample holds around 52,000 clones; around 76% are singletons and the top ten take around a fifth. The clonotype comes from a woman aged 55-70 years with acute or convalescent COVID-19. The chain is built from TRBV2 and TRBJ1-5; no firm D call. Sequenced: peripheral blood. The CDR3 coding sequence is TGTGCCAGCAGCCGTGGGGAGAGCAATCAGCCCCAGCATTTT. Encoded protein: CASSRGESNQPQHF.